This T cell receptor (beta chain) was identified in a study of cytomegalovirus exposure and HLA in healthy donors. The CDR3 sequence is 14 residues long. In germline, CDR1 is SSHAT, CDR2 FNYEAQ (reference sequence). Study-wide findings and caveats: Common viral pathogens seemed to be connected with several of the most significant clusters, according to a later analysis. Later work associated roughly 17,000 TCR beta sequences with HLA alleles at 0.05 false discovery rate. The study put 150 to 200 TCR beta chains on its list as cytomegalovirus-associated. Later on, an analysis showed TCR association rates differing by HLA locus, with DRB1 the most and HLA-C the fewest.

Remarks on this clone: Antigen specificity is unknown.

PCR primers comprised 60 Vbeta and 13 Jbeta primers. Some clones are missing from TCRdb's copy, which holds only in-frame ones; the method was immunoSEQ multiplex PCR. This sample has around 160,000 clones, with approximately 80% found just once. Sample: PBMCs. This rearrangement joins TRBV7-7 to TRBJ2-5; the match to TRBD1 covers 8 bases. This TCR derives from a male donor in good health and CMV-seropositive. In DNA, the CDR3 is TGTGCTAGCTCAGGGGGCCCGGGGCAAGAGACCCAGTACTTC. This codes for CASSGGPGQETQYF.